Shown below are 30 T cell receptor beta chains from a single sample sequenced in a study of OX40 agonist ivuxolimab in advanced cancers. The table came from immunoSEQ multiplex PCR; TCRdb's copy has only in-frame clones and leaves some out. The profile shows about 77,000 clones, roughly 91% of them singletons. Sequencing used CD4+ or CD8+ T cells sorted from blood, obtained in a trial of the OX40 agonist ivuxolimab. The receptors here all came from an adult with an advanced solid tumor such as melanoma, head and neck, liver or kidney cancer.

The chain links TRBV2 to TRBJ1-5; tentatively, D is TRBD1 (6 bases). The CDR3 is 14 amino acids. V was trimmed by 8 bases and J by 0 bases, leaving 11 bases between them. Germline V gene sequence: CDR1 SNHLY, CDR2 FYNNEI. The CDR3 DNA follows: TGTGCCAGCGCAACACAGGGTAGCAATCAGCCCCAGCATTTT. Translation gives CASATQGSNQPQHF.

CDR3: CAGHSGPGWGQPQHF. CDR3 sequence (DNA): TGTGCCGGCCATTCTGGACCGGGCTGGGGTCAGCCCCAGCATTTT. The chain recombines TRBV2 with TRBJ1-5; D unclear. The CDR3 sequence is 15 residues long. CDR1 is SNHLY, CDR2 FYNNEI, per germline. V was cut by 11 bases and J by 6 bases, with 23 bases left in between.

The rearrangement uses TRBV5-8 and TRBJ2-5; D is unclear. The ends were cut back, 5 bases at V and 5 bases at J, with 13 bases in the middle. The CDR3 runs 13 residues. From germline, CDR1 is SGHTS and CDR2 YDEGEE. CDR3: CASSQDLRETQYF. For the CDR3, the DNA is TGTGCCAGCAGTCAGGACCTCCGGGAGACCCAGTACTTC.

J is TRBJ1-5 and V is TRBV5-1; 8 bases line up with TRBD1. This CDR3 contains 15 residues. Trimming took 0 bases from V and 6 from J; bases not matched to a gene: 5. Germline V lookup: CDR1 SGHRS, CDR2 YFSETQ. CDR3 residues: CASSLGTGFGQPQHF. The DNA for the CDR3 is TGCGCCAGCAGCTTGGGGACAGGGTTCGGTCAGCCCCAGCATTTT.

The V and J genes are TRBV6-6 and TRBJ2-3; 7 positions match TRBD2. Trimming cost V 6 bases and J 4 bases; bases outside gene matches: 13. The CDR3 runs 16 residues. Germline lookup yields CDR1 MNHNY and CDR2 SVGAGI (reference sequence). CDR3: CASRSPSGNGADTQYF. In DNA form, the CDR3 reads TGTGCCAGCAGGTCCCCAAGCGGGAATGGGGCAGATACGCAGTATTTT.

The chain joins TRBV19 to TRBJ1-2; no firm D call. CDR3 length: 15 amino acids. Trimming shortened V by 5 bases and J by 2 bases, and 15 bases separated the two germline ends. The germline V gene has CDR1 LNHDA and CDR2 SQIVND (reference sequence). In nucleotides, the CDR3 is TGTGCCAGTAGTCCCCTGGACCAAGGGAACTATGGCTACACCTTC. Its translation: CASSPLDQGNYGYTF.

As DNA, the CDR3 is TGTGCCAGTAGTATATTGGACCCCGGGGGCACAGATACGCAGTATTTT. Residues: CASSILDPGGTDTQYF. The V gene is TRBV19, the J gene TRBJ2-3; tentative D call: TRBD2 (5 bases). V was clipped by 2 bases and J by 1 base, with 13 bases between them. The CDR3 spans 16 residues. Germline CDR1 and CDR2: LNHDA and SQIVND (reference sequence).

CDR3 region: CAISERNWVYEQYF. The CDR3 DNA follows: TGTGCCATCAGTGAACGAAACTGGGTGTACGAGCAGTACTTC. The chain links TRBV10-3 to TRBJ2-7; no reliable D call. The germline gives CDR1 ENHRY, CDR2 SYGVKD. With 3 bases removed from V and 4 bases from J, the gap between germline ends came to 13 bases. This CDR3 contains 14 residues.

The CDR3 region has the DNA TGTGCCAGCAGTTTAAGCTTCTCCTCCTATAATTCACCCCTCCACTTT. It yields the protein CASSLSFSSYNSPLHF. V is TRBV28 and J is TRBJ1-6; D gene unclear. Per the germline V gene, CDR1 is MDHEN and CDR2 is SYDVKM. The V end was cut by 2 bases, the J end by 0 bases, with 8 bases between. This CDR3 is built from 16 residues. Together with reference TRBV28 and TRBJ1-6, the CDR3 gives the full variable domain: DVKVTQSSRYLVKRTGEKVFLECVQDMDHENMFWYRQDPGLGLRLIYFSYDVKMKEKGDIPEGYSVSREKKERFSLILESASTNQTSMYLCASSLSFSSYNSPLHFGNGTRLTVT.

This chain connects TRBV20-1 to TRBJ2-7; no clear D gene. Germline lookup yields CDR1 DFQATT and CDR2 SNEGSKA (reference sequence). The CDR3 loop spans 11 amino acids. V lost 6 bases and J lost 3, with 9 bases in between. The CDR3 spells CSAYESYEQYF. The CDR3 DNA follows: TGCAGTGCGTACGAAAGCTACGAGCAGTACTTC.

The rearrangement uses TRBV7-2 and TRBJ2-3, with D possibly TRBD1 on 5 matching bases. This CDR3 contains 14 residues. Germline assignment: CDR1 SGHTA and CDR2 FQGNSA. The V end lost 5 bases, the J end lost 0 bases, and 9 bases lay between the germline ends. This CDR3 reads CASSPRVSTDTQYF. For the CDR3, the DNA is TGTGCCAGCAGCCCCAGGGTTAGCACAGATACGCAGTATTTT.

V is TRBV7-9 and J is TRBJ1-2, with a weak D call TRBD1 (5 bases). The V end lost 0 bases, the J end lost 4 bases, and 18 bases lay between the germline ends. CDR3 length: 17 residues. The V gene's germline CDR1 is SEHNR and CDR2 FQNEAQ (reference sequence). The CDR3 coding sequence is TGTGCCAGCAGCTTAGCGCAGGGACTCCCCGGTGGCTATGGCTACACCTTC. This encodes CASSLAQGLPGGYGYTF.

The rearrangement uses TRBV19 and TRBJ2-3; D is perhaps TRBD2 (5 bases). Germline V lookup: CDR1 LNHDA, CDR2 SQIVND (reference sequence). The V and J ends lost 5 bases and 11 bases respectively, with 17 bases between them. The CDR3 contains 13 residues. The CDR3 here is CASSRASPGWQYF. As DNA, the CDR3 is TGTGCCAGTAGTCGGGCTAGCCCGGGATGGCAGTATTTT. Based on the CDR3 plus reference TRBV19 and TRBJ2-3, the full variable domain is DGGITQSPKYLFRKEGQNVTLSCEQNLNHDAMYWYRQDPGQGLRLIYYSQIVNDFQKGDIAEGYSVSREKKESFPLTVTSAQKNPTAFYLCASSRASPGWQYFGPGTRLTVL.

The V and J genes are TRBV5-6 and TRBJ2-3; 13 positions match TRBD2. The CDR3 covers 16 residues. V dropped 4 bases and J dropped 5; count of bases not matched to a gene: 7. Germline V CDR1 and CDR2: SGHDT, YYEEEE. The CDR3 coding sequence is TGTGCCAGCAGCCAGAGACTAGCGGGGGGTCTAGATACGCAGTATTTT. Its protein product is CASSQRLAGGLDTQYF.

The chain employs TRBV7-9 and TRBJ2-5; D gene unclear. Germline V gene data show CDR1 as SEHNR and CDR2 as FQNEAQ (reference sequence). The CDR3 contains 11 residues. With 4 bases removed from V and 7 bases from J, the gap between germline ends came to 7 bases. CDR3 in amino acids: CASSSGGTQYF. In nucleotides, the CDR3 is TGTGCCAGCAGCTCCGGTGGGACCCAGTACTTC.

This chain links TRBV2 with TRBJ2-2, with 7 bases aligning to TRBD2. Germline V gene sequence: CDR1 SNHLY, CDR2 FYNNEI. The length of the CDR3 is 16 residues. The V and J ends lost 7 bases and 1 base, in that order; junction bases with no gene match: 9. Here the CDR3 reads CASMRFRGENTGELFF. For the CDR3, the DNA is TGTGCCAGCATGAGGTTCCGGGGGGAGAACACCGGGGAGCTGTTTTTT.

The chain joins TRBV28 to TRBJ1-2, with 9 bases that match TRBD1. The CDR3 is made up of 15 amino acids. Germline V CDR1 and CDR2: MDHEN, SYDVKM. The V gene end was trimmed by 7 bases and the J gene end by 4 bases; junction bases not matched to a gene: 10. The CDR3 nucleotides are TGTGCCAGCAACGTCCCGGGACAGGGAGTCTATGGCTACACCTTC. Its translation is CASNVPGQGVYGYTF.

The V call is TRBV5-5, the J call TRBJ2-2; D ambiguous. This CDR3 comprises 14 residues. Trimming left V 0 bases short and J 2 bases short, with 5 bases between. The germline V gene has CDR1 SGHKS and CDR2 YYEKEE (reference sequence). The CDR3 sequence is CASSLGGNTGELFF. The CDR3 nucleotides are TGTGCCAGCAGCTTGGGGGGAAACACCGGGGAGCTGTTTTTT.

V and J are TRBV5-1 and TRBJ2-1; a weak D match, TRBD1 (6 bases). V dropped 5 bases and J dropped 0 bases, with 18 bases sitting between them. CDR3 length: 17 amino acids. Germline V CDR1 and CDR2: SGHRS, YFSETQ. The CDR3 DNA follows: TGCGCCAGCAGTAGTTTTCGGTCGGGACACTCCTACAATGAGCAGTTCTTC. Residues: CASSSFRSGHSYNEQFF.

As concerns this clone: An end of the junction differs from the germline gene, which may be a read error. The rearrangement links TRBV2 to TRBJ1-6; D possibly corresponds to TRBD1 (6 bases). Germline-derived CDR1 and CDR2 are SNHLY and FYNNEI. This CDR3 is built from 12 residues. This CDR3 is CGYRDLDSPLHF. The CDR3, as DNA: TGCGGCTACAGGGACTTGGATTCACCCCTCCACTTT.

CDR3 loop: CASSSPTVLITFF. The CDR3 nucleotides read TGTGCCAGCAGTTCCCCCACCGTACTCATCACGTTTTTT. The chain has TRBV28 and TRBJ1-4; D unclear. Germline CDR1 MDHEN, CDR2 SYDVKM. The CDR3 covers 13 residues. The V end was cut by 4 bases, the J end by 16 bases, with 19 bases between.

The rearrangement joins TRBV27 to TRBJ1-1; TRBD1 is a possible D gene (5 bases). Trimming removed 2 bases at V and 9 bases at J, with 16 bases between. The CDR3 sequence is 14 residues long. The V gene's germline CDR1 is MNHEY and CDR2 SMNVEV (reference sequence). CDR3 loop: CASSLGSGRIKAFF. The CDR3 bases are TGTGCCAGCAGTTTAGGGTCAGGGAGAATAAAAGCTTTCTTT.

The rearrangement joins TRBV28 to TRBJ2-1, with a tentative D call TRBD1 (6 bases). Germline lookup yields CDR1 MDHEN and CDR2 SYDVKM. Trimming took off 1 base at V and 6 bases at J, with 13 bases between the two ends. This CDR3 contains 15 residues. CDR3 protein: CASSLLRDTGNEQFF. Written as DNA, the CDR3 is TGTGCCAGCAGTTTATTGAGGGACACCGGCAATGAGCAGTTCTTC.

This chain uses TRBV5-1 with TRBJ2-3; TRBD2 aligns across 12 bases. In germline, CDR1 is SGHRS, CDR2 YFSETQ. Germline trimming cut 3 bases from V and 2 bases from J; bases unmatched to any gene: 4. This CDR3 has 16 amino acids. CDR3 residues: CASSSGLAGSTDTQYF. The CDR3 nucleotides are TGCGCCAGCAGCTCCGGACTAGCGGGGTCCACAGATACGCAGTATTTT.

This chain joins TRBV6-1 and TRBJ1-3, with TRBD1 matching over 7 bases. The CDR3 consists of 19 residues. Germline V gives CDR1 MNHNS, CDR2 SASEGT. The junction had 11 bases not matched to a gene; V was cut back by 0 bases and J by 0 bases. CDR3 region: CASSEALRDRKSSGNTIYF. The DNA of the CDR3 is TGTGCCAGCAGTGAAGCGCTTCGGGACAGAAAGAGCTCTGGAAACACCATATATTTT.

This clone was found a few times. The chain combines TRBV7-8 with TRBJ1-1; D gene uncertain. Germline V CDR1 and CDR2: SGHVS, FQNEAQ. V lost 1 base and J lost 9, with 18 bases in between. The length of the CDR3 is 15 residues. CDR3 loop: CASSLVPGLGRKAFF. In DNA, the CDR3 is TGTGCCAGCAGCTTAGTTCCTGGGCTAGGGCGGAAAGCTTTCTTT.

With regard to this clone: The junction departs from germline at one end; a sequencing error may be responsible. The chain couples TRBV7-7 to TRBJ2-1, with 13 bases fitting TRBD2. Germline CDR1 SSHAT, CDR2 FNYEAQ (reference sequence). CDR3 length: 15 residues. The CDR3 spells CASSLGTSGDNEQFF. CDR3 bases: TGTGCTAGCAGCTTGGGGACTAGCGGGGACAATGAGCAGTTCTTC.

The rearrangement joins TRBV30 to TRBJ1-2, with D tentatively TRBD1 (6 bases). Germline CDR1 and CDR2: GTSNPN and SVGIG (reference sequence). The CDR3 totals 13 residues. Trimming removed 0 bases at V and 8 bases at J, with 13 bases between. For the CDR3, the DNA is TGTGCCTGGAGTGTACGGGGGGCGGTGGGCTACACCTTC. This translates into CAWSVRGAVGYTF.

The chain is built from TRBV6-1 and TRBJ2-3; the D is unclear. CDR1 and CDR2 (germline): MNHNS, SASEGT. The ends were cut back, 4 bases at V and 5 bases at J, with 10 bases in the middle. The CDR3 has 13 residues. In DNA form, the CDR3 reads TGTGCCAGCAGTGGAGAGACGGGAGATACGCAGTATTTT. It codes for CASSGETGDTQYF.

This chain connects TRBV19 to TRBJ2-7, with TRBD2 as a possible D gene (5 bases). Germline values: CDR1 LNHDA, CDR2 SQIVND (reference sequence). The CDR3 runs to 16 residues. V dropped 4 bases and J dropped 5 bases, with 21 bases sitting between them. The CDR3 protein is CASSRGRGPTVDEQYF. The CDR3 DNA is TGTGCCAGTAGTAGGGGTAGAGGGCCCACAGTCGACGAGCAGTACTTC.